At least ten counts were recorded for the clone carrying this TCR beta chain. The target antigen is unknown. These data come from a study of metastatic and nonmetastatic thyroid tumors. Study details: Comparative analysis of repertoires was undertaken across blood and tumor or nodule tissue obtained from malignant and benign thyroid patients. The study's findings and limits: Versus benign nodules, malignant thyroid tumors reportedly had significantly higher TCR beta diversity, in blood and tumor.

With MiXCR, TCRdb reprocessed the PCR reads. The sample has roughly 44,000 clones, approximately 24% seen once; the top ten hold more than 12%. Germline-derived CDR1 and CDR2 are MNHEY and SVGEGT. The V end was cut by 8 bases, the J end by 0 bases, with 8 bases between. The CDR3 has 13 residues. Before thyroid surgery, none of the patients had received any treatment. Sequences were obtained from tumor tissue. The chain recombines TRBV6-2 or TRBV6-3 with TRBJ1-5; no clear D. The clonotype originates from a female donor with papillary thyroid cancer or a benign thyroid nodule (not recorded which). Some clones in this sample may be carry-over from other donors' samples. CDR3 region: CASSVYSNQPQHF. Here the CDR3 DNA reads TGTGCCAGCTCGGTGTATAGCAATCAGCCCCAGCATTTT.